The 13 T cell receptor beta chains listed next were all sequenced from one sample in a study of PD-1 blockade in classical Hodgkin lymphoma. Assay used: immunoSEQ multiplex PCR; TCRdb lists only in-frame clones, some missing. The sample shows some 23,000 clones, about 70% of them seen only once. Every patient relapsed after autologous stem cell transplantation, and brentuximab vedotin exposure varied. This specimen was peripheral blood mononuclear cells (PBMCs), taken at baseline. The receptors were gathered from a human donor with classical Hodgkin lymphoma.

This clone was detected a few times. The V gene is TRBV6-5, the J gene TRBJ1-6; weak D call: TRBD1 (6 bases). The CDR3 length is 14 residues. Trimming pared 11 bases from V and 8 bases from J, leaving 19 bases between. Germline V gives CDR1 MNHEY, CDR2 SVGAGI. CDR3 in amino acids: CAVTAGHPYSPLHF. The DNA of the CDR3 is TGTGCCGTCACTGCGGGACACCCGTATTCACCCCTCCACTTT.

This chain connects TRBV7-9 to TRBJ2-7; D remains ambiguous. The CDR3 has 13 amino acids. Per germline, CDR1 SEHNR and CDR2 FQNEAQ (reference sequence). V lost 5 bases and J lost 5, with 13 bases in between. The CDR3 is CASSTVGSHEQYF. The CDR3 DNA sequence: TGTGCCAGCAGCACGGTAGGGTCCCACGAGCAGTACTTC.

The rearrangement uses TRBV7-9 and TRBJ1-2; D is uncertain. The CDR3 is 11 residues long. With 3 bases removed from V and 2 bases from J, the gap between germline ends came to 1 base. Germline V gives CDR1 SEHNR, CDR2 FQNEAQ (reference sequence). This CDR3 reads CASSFNYGYTF. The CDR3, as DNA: TGTGCCAGCAGCTTCAACTATGGCTACACCTTC.

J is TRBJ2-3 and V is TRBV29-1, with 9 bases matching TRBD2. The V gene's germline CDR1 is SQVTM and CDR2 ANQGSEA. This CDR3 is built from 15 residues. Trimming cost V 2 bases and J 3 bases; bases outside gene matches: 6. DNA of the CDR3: TGCAGCGTTGAAAAGCGGGGGGATGAAACAGATACGCAGTATTTT. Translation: CSVEKRGDETDTQYF.

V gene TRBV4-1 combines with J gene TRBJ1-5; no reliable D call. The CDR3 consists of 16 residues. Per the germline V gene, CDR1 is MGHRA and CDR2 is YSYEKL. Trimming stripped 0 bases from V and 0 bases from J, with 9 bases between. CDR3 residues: CASSQEGSNSNQPQHF. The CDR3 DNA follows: TGCGCCAGCAGCCAAGAGGGCAGCAATAGCAATCAGCCCCAGCATTTT.

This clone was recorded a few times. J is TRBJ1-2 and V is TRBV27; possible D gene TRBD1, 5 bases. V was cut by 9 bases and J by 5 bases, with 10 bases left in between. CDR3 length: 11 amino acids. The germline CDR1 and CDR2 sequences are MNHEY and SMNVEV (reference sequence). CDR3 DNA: TGTGCCAGAGGGGCAGGATATGGCTACACCTTC. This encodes CARGAGYGYTF.

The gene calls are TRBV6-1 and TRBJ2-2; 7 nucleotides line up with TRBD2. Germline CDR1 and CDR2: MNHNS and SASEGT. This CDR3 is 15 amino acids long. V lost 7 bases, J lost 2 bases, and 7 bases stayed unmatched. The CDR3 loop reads CASIWGGTNTGELFF. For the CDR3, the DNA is TGTGCCAGCATATGGGGGGGAACTAACACCGGGGAGCTGTTTTTT.

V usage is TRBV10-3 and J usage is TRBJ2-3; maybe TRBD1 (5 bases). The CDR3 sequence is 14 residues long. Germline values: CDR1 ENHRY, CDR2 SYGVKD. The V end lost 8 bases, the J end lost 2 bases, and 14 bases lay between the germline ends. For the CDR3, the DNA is TGTGCCATCCATCTCAGGGCCCACACAGATACGCAGTATTTT. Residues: CAIHLRAHTDTQYF.

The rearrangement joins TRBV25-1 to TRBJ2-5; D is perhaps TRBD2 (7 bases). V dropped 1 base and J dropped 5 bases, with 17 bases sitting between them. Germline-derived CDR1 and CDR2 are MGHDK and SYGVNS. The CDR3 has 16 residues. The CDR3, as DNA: TGTGCCAGCAGTGAATTTTTGGGCGAGGGGGGGGAGACCCAGTACTTC. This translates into CASSEFLGEGGETQYF.

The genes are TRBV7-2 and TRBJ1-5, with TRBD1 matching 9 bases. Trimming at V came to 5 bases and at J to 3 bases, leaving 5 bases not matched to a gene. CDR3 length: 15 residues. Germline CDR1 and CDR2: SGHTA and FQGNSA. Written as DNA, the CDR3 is TGTGCCAGCAGCGAGGGACAGGGTTACAATCAGCCCCAGCATTTT. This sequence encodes CASSEGQGYNQPQHF.

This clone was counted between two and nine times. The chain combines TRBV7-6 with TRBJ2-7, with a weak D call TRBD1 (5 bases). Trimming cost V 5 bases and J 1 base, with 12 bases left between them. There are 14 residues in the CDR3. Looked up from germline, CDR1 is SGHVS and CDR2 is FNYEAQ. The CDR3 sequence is CASSPKGQSYEQYF. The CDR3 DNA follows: TGTGCCAGCAGCCCCAAGGGGCAGTCCTACGAGCAGTACTTC.

The CDR3 loop reads CASRLLICAADTQYF. CDR3 nucleotide sequence: TGTGCCAGCAGGCTACTTATATGTGCGGCAGATACGCAGTATTTT. The chain is built from TRBV6-4 and TRBJ2-3; D remains ambiguous. Per the germline V gene, CDR1 is MRHNA and CDR2 is SNTAGT. This CDR3 spans 15 amino acids. V lost 6 bases to trimming and J lost 4 bases, with 17 bases between them.

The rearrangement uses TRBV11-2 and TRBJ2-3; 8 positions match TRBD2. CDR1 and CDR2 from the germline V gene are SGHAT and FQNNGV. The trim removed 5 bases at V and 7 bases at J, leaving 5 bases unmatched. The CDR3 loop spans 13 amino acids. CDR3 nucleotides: TGTGCCAGCAGCAGCGGGGGTTCAAATACGCAGTATTTT. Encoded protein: CASSSGGSNTQYF.